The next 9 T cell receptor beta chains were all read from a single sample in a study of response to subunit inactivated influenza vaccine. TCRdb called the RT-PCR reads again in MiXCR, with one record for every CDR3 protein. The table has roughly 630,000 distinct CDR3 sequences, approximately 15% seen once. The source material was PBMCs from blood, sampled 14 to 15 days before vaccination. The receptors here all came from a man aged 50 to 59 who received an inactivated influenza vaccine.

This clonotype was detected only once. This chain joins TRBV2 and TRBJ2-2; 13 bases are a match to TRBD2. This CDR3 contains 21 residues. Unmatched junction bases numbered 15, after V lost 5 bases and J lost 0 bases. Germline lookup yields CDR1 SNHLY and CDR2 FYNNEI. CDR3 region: CASSPTVTGLAGFANTGELFF. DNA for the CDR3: TGTGCCAGCAGTCCAACTGTTACGGGACTAGCGGGATTCGCGAACACCGGGGAGCTGTTTTTT. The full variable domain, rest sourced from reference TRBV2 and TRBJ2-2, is EPEVTQTPSHQVTQMGQEVILRCVPISNHLYFYWYRQILGQKVEFLVSFYNNEISEKSEIFDDQFSVERPDGSNFTLKIRSTKLEDSAMYFCASSPTVTGLAGFANTGELFFGEGSRLTVL.

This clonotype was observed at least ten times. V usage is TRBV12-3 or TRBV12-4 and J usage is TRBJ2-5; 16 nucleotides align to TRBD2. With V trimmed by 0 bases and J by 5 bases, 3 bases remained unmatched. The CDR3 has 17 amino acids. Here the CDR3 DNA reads TGTGCCAGCAGTTTAGCGGGACTAGCGGGGGGGCGGGAGACCCAGTACTTC. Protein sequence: CASSLAGLAGGRETQYF.

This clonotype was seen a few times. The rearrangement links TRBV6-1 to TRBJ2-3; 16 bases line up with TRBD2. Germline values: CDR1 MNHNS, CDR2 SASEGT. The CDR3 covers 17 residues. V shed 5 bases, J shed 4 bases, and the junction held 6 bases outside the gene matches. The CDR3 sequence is CASSPGTSGGASDTQYF. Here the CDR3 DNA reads TGTGCCAGCAGTCCCGGGACTAGCGGGGGGGCCTCAGATACGCAGTATTTT.

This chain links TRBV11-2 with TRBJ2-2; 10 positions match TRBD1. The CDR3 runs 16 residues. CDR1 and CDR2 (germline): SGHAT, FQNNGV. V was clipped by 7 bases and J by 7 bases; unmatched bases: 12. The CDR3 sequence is CASKYRDRGHSGELFF. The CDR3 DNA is TGTGCCAGCAAATACCGGGACAGGGGACATAGCGGGGAGCTGTTTTTT.

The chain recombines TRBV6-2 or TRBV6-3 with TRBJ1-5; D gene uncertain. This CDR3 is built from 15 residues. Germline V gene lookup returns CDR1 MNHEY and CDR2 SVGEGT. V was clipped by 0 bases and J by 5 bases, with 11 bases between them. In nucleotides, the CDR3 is TGTGCCAGCAGTTACTCGATTAGGGAGGATCAGCCCCAGCATTTT. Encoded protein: CASSYSIREDQPQHF.

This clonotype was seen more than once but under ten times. CDR3 sequence (DNA): TGTGCCAGCAGTCCCCTCATTTTCCTAGGCAATCAGCCCCAGCATTTT. As protein: CASSPLIFLGNQPQHF. This chain joins TRBV6-2 or TRBV6-3 and TRBJ1-5; no clear D gene. The CDR3 spans 16 residues. V was trimmed by 5 bases and J by 2 bases, leaving 16 bases between them. CDR1 is MNHEY and CDR2 is SVGEGT in the germline V gene.

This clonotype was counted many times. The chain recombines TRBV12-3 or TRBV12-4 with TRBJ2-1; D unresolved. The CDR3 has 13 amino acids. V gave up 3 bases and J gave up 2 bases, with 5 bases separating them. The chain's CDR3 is CASSFGPYNEQFF. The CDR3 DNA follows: TGTGCCAGCAGTTTCGGGCCCTACAATGAGCAGTTCTTC.

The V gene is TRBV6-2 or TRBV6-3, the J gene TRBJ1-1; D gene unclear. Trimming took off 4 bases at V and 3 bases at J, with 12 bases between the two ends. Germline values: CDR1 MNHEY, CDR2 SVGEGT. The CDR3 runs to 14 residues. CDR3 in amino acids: CASSLKIGDTEAFF. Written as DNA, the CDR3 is TGTGCCAGCAGTTTAAAAATTGGGGACACTGAAGCTTTCTTT.

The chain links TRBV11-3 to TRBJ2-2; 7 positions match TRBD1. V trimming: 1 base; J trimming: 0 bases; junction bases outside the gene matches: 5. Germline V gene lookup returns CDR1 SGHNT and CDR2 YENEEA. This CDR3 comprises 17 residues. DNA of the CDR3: TGTGCCAGCAGCTTAGGGCCGGGACAGTCGAACACCGGGGAGCTGTTTTTT. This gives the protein CASSLGPGQSNTGELFF.